This T cell receptor beta chain came from a study of blood T cell repertoires in COVID-19. TCRdb's copy holds only in-frame clones and misses some; the assay was immunoSEQ multiplex PCR. The table includes around 300,000 clones, around four fifths detected once. Germline V gives CDR1 SGHTA, CDR2 FQGNSA. The length of the CDR3 is 15 residues. The V and J ends lost 3 bases and 7 bases, in that order; junction bases with no gene match: 6. What was sequenced was peripheral blood. The chain combines TRBV7-2 with TRBJ1-4; 9 bases match TRBD1. The receptor was derived from a woman between 45 and 60 years old with active or convalescent COVID-19. The CDR3 nucleotides are TGTGCCAGCAGCTTGACAGGGGGGTTTATTGAAAAACTGTTTTTT. This gives the protein CASSLTGGFIEKLFF.